Listed here is a single TCR beta chain. This receptor's antigen is unknown. Qualities for individual bases were not recorded, and no much larger clone is one base off. The data were obtained in a study of blood T cell repertoires in COVID-19 (dated by TCRdb to 2018 to 2021). Broadly, across the study: Collaborator samples came from the United States, Italy and Spain and covered acute and convalescent phases of COVID-19. The material from the prospective study consisted of cDNA or gDNA derived from T cells, B-cell-depleted T cells, or PBMCs. Subjects who had been exposed to COVID-19, were actively infected with it, or had recovered from it provided the deeply sampled blood TCRbeta repertoires that made up the dataset. The repertoires were released in a freely available public database meant as a resource for research on the immune response to SARS-CoV-2. Samples were obtained from the ongoing ImmuneRACE study (first 160 participants) and from some 1,200 subjects provided by 6 global collaborators. Sample metadata almost always included a de-identified subject ID, COVID-19 status, age in years and sex. HLA class I and class II types, where available, came from metadata supplied by the sample provider rather than from assay-based typing.

Here is what the overall study found, with its caveats: The quantity of clinical and demographic metadata differed by source and by participant and was supplied without curation.

The collaborating institutions used their own protocols to collect whole blood in K2EDTA tubes. For TCRbeta analysis, collaborator samples were shipped as frozen whole blood, as isolated PBMCs, or as DNA extracted from either sample type. TCRbeta CDR3 regions were amplified from genomic DNA using the immunoSEQ Assay, a bias-controlled multiplex PCR. In the original analysis: The number of nucleated cells in each sample was estimated by amplification of reference gene primers within the assay. Sequence reads were collapsed and filtered to measure the absolute abundance of every unique TCRbeta CDR3 rearrangement. Productive Simpson clonality was computed per sample as the square root of Simpson's diversity index over productive rearrangements. Imported from immuneACCESS, the table was reduced by TCRdb to in-frame sequences with V and J called. These copies leave out some clones; in studies compared against another copy, an unresolved V gene accounts for under half, and the cause of the remainder is not known. The V and J calls and clone size come from that table; D and trimming were worked out from the DNA. The sample has 50,000 to 75,000 clones on record, around 77% of them singletons. The ten biggest clones cover about 20% of the sample.

Sequencing was done on a sample of peripheral blood. This clonotype was sampled from a man older than 75 with active or convalescent COVID-19.

The nucleotides are TGTGCCAGCAGCTTCACTAGCGGGGGTCTCTACGAGCAGTACTTC. The resulting protein is CASSFTSGGLYEQYF. The chain joins TRBV5-4 to TRBJ2-7, with 11 junctional bases fitting TRBD2. The CDR3, from cysteine to phenylalanine, totals 15 residues. Solely the CDR3 DNA is kept, with 45 bases framed from the first base. Looking up the germline V gene (reference sequence) yields CDR1 SGHNT and CDR2 YYREEE. V lost 2 bases and J lost 3 bases, and the count of bases not matched to a germline gene is 4.